These 31 T cell receptor beta chains came from one sample sequenced in a study of human T cells and chemical hapten exposure. As to time point: patch test 2, 6 weeks after DPC sensitization. Treatment reported: therapeutic diphenylcyclopropenone sensitization with weekly scalp DPC. Via MiXCR, TCRdb re-called the RACE reads, giving one row per CDR3 protein. The profile shows about 69,000 distinct CDR3 sequences, about a tenth of them singletons. This specimen was whole blood, taken in connection with sensitization to the hapten diphenylcyclopropenone (DPC). These receptors were taken from a woman in her fifties or sixties with alopecia areata. Some clones in this sample may be carry-over from other donors' samples.

V gene TRBV11-2 combines with J gene TRBJ2-1; possible D gene TRBD2, 6 bases. From germline, CDR1 is SGHAT and CDR2 FQNNGV. The ends were cut back, 5 bases at V and 8 bases at J, with 16 bases in the middle. This CDR3 contains 14 residues. CDR3 region: CASSPTRGYDEQFF. The CDR3 DNA is TGTGCCAGCAGCCCCACCCGGGGGTACGATGAGCAGTTCTTC.

This clonotype was counted at least ten times. V and J are TRBV7-9 and TRBJ2-3; no clear D gene. This CDR3 has 15 amino acids. Trimming took off 1 base at V and 3 bases at J, with 11 bases between the two ends. Germline V CDR1 and CDR2: SEHNR, FQNEAQ (reference sequence). The CDR3 DNA reads as TGTGCCAGCAGCTTAGAGGGCCGATTAACAGATACGCAGTATTTT. Amino acids: CASSLEGRLTDTQYF.

The table lists this clonotype with many counts. The rearrangement links TRBV29-1 to TRBJ1-5; TRBD1 might be the D (5 bases). Germline-derived CDR1 and CDR2 are SQVTM and ANQGSEA. V shed 6 bases and J shed 3 bases, with 15 bases lying between them. This CDR3 comprises 14 residues. CDR3 bases: TGCAGCGTCGCCGAGGGGTTACTCAATCAGCCCCAGCATTTT. Translated: CSVAEGLLNQPQHF.

This clonotype was counted at least ten times. The chain combines TRBV2 with TRBJ2-2; 8 bases line up with TRBD1. The V gene's germline CDR1 is SNHLY and CDR2 FYNNEI. After removal of 6 bases from V and 1 base from J, the junction contained 1 base not matched to a gene. The CDR3 runs 14 residues. The CDR3: CASRDRENTGELFF. The DNA of the CDR3 is TGTGCCAGCAGGGACAGGGAGAACACCGGGGAGCTGTTTTTT.

The chain has TRBV11-1 and TRBJ2-3, with D unresolved. The CDR3 covers 13 residues. V was shortened by 5 bases and J by 4 bases, with 10 bases between the two germline ends. CDR1 and CDR2 (germline): SGHAT, FQDESV (reference sequence). The CDR3 spells CASSGFRADTQYF. DNA of the CDR3: TGTGCCAGCAGCGGGTTCCGGGCAGATACGCAGTATTTT.

This clonotype has a count of ten or more. The V call is TRBV21-1, the J call TRBJ2-5; TRBD2 reflects the table's D call only, with no check against the DNA. TRBV21-1 is a known pseudogene. This CDR3 has 17 residues. CDR3 amino acids: CASSKGDGSAGGETQYF. CDR3 nucleotide sequence: TGTGCCAGCAGCAAAGGGGACGGGAGCGCGGGAGGAGAGACCCAGTACTTC.

This clonotype has at least ten counts. The chain recombines TRBV7-9 with TRBJ2-1; D is perhaps TRBD2 (5 bases). V dropped 5 bases and J dropped 8 bases, with 13 bases sitting between them. Germline lookup yields CDR1 SEHNR and CDR2 FQNEAQ (reference sequence). CDR3 length: 13 amino acids. CDR3 nucleotide sequence: TGTGCCAGCAGCCGAACTAGTCCTCATGAGCAGTTCTTC. Encoded protein: CASSRTSPHEQFF.

This clonotype was recorded a few times. This chain joins TRBV29-1 and TRBJ2-7; 8 positions match TRBD1. Per the germline V gene, CDR1 is SQVTM and CDR2 is ANQGSEA. CDR3 length equals 14 residues. With 4 bases clipped from V and 1 base from J, the junction kept 6 bases outside the gene matches. CDR3 residues: CSVAATGGSYEQYF. The DNA for the CDR3 is TGCAGCGTTGCCGCCACAGGGGGGTCCTACGAGCAGTACTTC.

This clonotype occurred many times. The chain employs TRBV2 and TRBJ1-1; 8 bases line up with TRBD1. CDR3 length: 12 amino acids. Germline CDR1 is SNHLY and CDR2 is FYNNEI. The trim removed 3 bases at V and 9 bases at J, leaving 3 bases unmatched. The CDR3 here is CASSDWTGKAFF. CDR3 sequence (DNA): TGTGCCAGCAGTGACTGGACAGGGAAAGCTTTCTTT. The complete variable domain, with remaining parts taken from reference TRBV2 and TRBJ1-1, reads EPEVTQTPSHQVTQMGQEVILRCVPISNHLYFYWYRQILGQKVEFLVSFYNNEISEKSEIFDDQFSVERPDGSNFTLKIRSTKLEDSAMYFCASSDWTGKAFFGQGTRLTVV.

The chain recombines TRBV15 with TRBJ1-1; TRBD1 matches 10 bases. Germline loops: CDR1 LNHNV, CDR2 YYDKDF (reference sequence). The V and J ends lost 0 bases and 3 bases, in that order; junction bases with no gene match: 10. The CDR3 is made up of 18 amino acids. The DNA of the CDR3 is TGTGCCACCAGCAGAGATCCCCCCGGGACAGGGGTACACACTGAAGCTTTCTTT. It encodes CATSRDPPGTGVHTEAFF.

V usage is TRBV4-1 and J usage is TRBJ2-1; unclear D gene. The CDR3 runs 15 residues. CDR1 and CDR2 from the germline V gene are MGHRA and YSYEKL. Trimming took 0 bases from V and 8 from J, leaving 14 bases between them. The CDR3 bases are TGCGCCAGCAGCCAAGAATCTCGCTCATTGGATGAGCAGTTCTTC. It codes for CASSQESRSLDEQFF.

This clonotype is labeled medium-sized. The chain uses TRBV13 and TRBJ2-5; TRBD1 might be the D (6 bases). V shed 4 bases and J shed 2 bases, with 14 bases lying between them. CDR1 PRHDT and CDR2 FYEKMQ come from the germline V gene (reference sequence). The CDR3 loop spans 15 amino acids. CDR3 amino acids: CASSSPDSLQETQYF. The CDR3 DNA reads as TGTGCCAGCAGCTCACCGGACAGCTTACAAGAGACCCAGTACTTC. The complete variable domain, with remaining parts taken from reference TRBV13 and TRBJ2-5, reads AAGVIQSPRHLIKEKRETATLKCYPIPRHDTVYWYQQGPGQDPQFLISFYEKMQSDKGSIPDRFSAQQFSDYHSELNMSSLELGDSALYFCASSSPDSLQETQYFGPGTRLLVL.

The genes are TRBV19 and TRBJ2-3; 7 positions agree with TRBD2. Germline V gives CDR1 LNHDA, CDR2 SQIVND (reference sequence). The CDR3 covers 17 residues. The V segment lost 3 bases and the J segment 0 bases; nucleotides outside the gene matches: 9. CDR3 protein: CASSIAASGSSTDTQYF. The DNA of the CDR3 is TGTGCCAGTAGTATCGCGGCTAGCGGCTCTAGCACAGATACGCAGTATTTT.

On this clonotype: Possible read error: a much larger clone is one base away. The V gene is TRBV11-2, the J gene TRBJ2-5; 7 nucleotides match TRBD2. The CDR3 totals 17 residues. Germline assignment: CDR1 SGHAT and CDR2 FQNNGV. Losses at the gene ends were 3 bases for V and 2 bases for J; bases not matched to a gene: 12. This chain's CDR3 is CASSFRVGGTTQETQYF. The CDR3 nucleotides read TGTGCCAGCAGCTTTCGAGTGGGAGGGACCACTCAAGAGACCCAGTACTTC.

The rearrangement links TRBV7-9 to TRBJ2-5, with 12 bases matching TRBD2. J gave up 5 bases and V 8 bases, and 3 bases lay outside the gene matches. The CDR3 runs 13 residues. Germline V gene lookup returns CDR1 SEHNR and CDR2 FQNEAQ (reference sequence). The CDR3 DNA follows: TGTGCCAGCGCTAGCGGGAGGGTGGAGACCCAGTACTTC. Translated: CASASGRVETQYF.

This clonotype was observed at least ten times. The chain recombines TRBV19 with TRBJ2-2; the match to TRBD2 covers 10 bases. CDR3 length: 15 residues. Germline V gives CDR1 LNHDA, CDR2 SQIVND (reference sequence). Unmatched junction bases numbered 6, after V lost 8 bases and J lost 3 bases. The CDR3 nucleotides are TGTGCCAGTCACCTAGCGGGAGTGTACACCGGGGAGCTGTTTTTT. Translation: CASHLAGVYTGELFF.

The table lists this clonotype with a few counts. The chain combines TRBV13 with TRBJ2-7; D unclear. Germline assignment: CDR1 PRHDT and CDR2 FYEKMQ (reference sequence). This CDR3 contains 13 residues. V shed 2 bases and J shed 2 bases, with 7 bases lying between them. The CDR3 region is CASSLSEPYEQYF. The DNA for the CDR3 is TGTGCCAGCAGCTTATCTGAACCCTACGAGCAGTACTTC.

About this clonotype: A junction boundary mismatches the germline segment, possibly from a read error. V is TRBV29-1 and J is TRBJ2-7; 7 bases line up with TRBD1. The germline V gene encodes CDR1 SQVTM and CDR2 ANQGSEA. The CDR3 length is 12 residues. The CDR3 spells CSARDSSCEQYF. The CDR3 bases are TGCAGCGCTCGGGACAGCTCCTGCGAGCAGTACTTC.

DNA of the CDR3: TGCGCCAGCAGCTTGGATACAGGGGTTATCTATGGCTACACCTTC. It encodes CASSLDTGVIYGYTF. The chain links TRBV5-1 to TRBJ1-2, with 7 bases matching TRBD1. After removal of 0 bases from V and 4 bases from J, the junction contained 6 bases not matched to a gene. The CDR3 covers 15 residues. The germline gives CDR1 SGHRS, CDR2 YFSETQ.

This clonotype was picked up many times. V and J are TRBV11-3 and TRBJ1-5, with 7 bases aligning to TRBD1. Germline assignment: CDR1 SGHNT and CDR2 YENEEA. V gave up 1 base and J gave up 5 bases; unmatched junction bases: 14. The CDR3 has 18 residues. The CDR3 sequence is CASSLGRLDRDLDQPQHF. The CDR3 DNA is TGTGCCAGCAGCTTAGGTAGACTTGACAGGGATCTTGATCAGCCCCAGCATTTT.

The V call is TRBV3-1, the J call TRBJ2-1, with 7 bases that match TRBD1. Germline CDR1 and CDR2: LGHDT and YNNKEL (reference sequence). The CDR3 is 18 amino acids. Losses at the gene ends were 3 bases for V and 4 bases for J; bases not matched to a gene: 15. The CDR3 DNA sequence: TGTGCCAGCAGCCACGCAAGGGGGCGGACCCAGTTATACAATGAGCAGTTCTTC. This translates into CASSHARGRTQLYNEQFF.

The genes are TRBV19 and TRBJ1-1, with 7 nucleotides matching TRBD1. The V and J ends lost 5 bases and 1 base, in that order; junction bases with no gene match: 4. Germline assignment: CDR1 LNHDA and CDR2 SQIVND (reference sequence). This CDR3 has 14 amino acids. CDR3 nucleotide sequence: TGTGCCAGTAGTCGGACAGGCCGGAACACTGAAGCTTTCTTT. It codes for CASSRTGRNTEAFF.

This clonotype turned up a few times. The chain has TRBV3-1 and TRBJ2-7; a weak D match, TRBD2 (5 bases). The length of the CDR3 is 15 residues. V lost 1 base and J 3 bases, leaving 13 bases between the germline ends. Germline lookup yields CDR1 LGHDT and CDR2 YNNKEL (reference sequence). CDR3 amino acids: CASSQGPVEGYEQYF. The CDR3, as DNA: TGTGCCAGCAGCCAAGGGCCAGTAGAGGGCTACGAGCAGTACTTC.

In its sample, this clonotype was seen many times. One end of the junction does not line up with germline, which may come from a read error. J is TRBJ2-7 and V is TRBV15; D is ambiguous. The CDR3 is made up of 15 amino acids. The germline CDR1 and CDR2 sequences are LNHNV and YYDKDF (reference sequence). The CDR3, as DNA: TGTGCCACCAGCAGAGACGCAGGCCCCTCCGACGAGCAGTACTTC. This encodes CATSRDAGPSDEQYF.

This clonotype was detected ten times or more. V and J are TRBV20-1 and TRBJ1-1, with TRBD1 as a possible D gene (6 bases). The CDR3 has 13 residues. Germline V CDR1 and CDR2: DFQATT, SNEGSKA (reference sequence). Trimming left V 4 bases short and J 0 bases short, with 9 bases between. The DNA of the CDR3 is TGCAGTGCTAAGACAGGAATGAACACTGAAGCTTTCTTT. Translating gives CSAKTGMNTEAFF.

This clonotype was counted many times. The chain combines TRBV6-2 or TRBV6-3 with TRBJ1-5; 7 bases align to TRBD1. The V and J ends lost 6 bases and 2 bases, in that order; junction bases with no gene match: 16. Germline V CDR1 and CDR2: MNHEY, SVGEGT. The CDR3 is 18 amino acids. The chain's CDR3 is CASRDIQKTGKGNQPQHF. In nucleotides, the CDR3 is TGTGCCAGCAGAGACATACAAAAGACAGGGAAGGGCAATCAGCCCCAGCATTTT.

V and J are TRBV5-5 and TRBJ1-1, with a tentative D call TRBD1 (5 bases). Deletions cut 0 bases from V and 5 bases from J, with 14 bases between. CDR3 size: 15 residues. Germline CDR1 and CDR2: SGHKS and YYEKEE (reference sequence). The CDR3 DNA is TGTGCCAGCAGCTTGGGAGGGGCGCGAAGGACTGAAGCTTTCTTT. Translation: CASSLGGARRTEAFF.

This clonotype was counted many times. The V and J genes are TRBV18 and TRBJ1-5, with no clear D. Trimming shortened V by 2 bases and J by 5 bases, and 10 bases separated the two germline ends. CDR1 and CDR2 from the germline V gene are KGHSH and LQKENI. The CDR3 sequence is 14 residues long. The CDR3 here is CASSPGRGDQPQHF. In DNA, the CDR3 is TGTGCCAGCTCACCAGGGAGAGGAGATCAGCCCCAGCATTTT.

This clonotype was seen many times. The chain uses TRBV29-1 and TRBJ2-1, with D possibly matching TRBD2 (6 bases). V lost 4 bases to trimming and J lost 8 bases, with 15 bases between them. There are 13 residues in the CDR3. The germline gives CDR1 SQVTM, CDR2 ANQGSEA. The CDR3 nucleotides are TGCAGCGTTGCCCTAAAGCGGGTGGATGAGCAGTTCTTC. Residues: CSVALKRVDEQFF.

This clonotype was found many times. This chain uses TRBV19 with TRBJ2-1; D remains ambiguous. The CDR3 is 15 residues long. The germline V gene encodes CDR1 LNHDA and CDR2 SQIVND (reference sequence). The V gene lost 3 bases and the J gene lost 0 bases, with 9 bases spanning the gap. The chain's CDR3 is CASSMDRSSYNEQFF. CDR3 nucleotide sequence: TGTGCCAGTAGTATGGACCGGAGCTCCTACAATGAGCAGTTCTTC.

The CDR3 is CSGKTYNEQFF. The CDR3 DNA sequence: TGCAGCGGGAAAACCTACAATGAGCAGTTCTTC. The chain carries TRBV29-1 and TRBJ2-1; no clear D gene. The CDR3 contains 11 residues. V gave up 7 bases and J gave up 2 bases, with 6 bases separating them. Germline V CDR1 and CDR2: SQVTM, ANQGSEA.